A single sample gave rise to the 5 T cell receptor beta chains below, sequenced in a study of blood T cell repertoires in COVID-19. Repertoires were generated with immunoSEQ multiplex PCR, while TCRdb's copy carries only in-frame clones and drops some. Here the sample spans roughly 69,000 clones, 87% being singletons. The specimen sequenced was peripheral blood. The receptors were sampled from a man aged 50 to 59 with active COVID-19.

V and J are TRBV7-3 and TRBJ2-3, with D hard to call. The CDR3 extends over 13 amino acids. Germline V gives CDR1 SGHTA, CDR2 FQGTGA. V shed 1 base and J shed 4 bases, with 6 bases lying between them. CDR3 DNA: TGTGCCAGCAGCTTAAACCGGGCAGATACGCAGTATTTT. Residues: CASSLNRADTQYF.

V gene TRBV6-4 combines with J gene TRBJ2-7, with a tentative D call TRBD2 (5 bases). Per the germline V gene, CDR1 is MRHNA and CDR2 is SNTAGT. The CDR3 has 19 residues. V lost 0 bases, J lost 2 bases, and 23 bases lay in between. The CDR3 DNA reads TGTGCCAGCAGTGACTCGAGGAATGAGATAGGAGGTTATGCCTACGAGCAGTACTTC. This gives the protein CASSDSRNEIGGYAYEQYF.

V gene TRBV19 combines with J gene TRBJ2-3, with D maybe TRBD1 (6 bases). This CDR3 is built from 14 residues. V lost 3 bases and J 3 bases, leaving 10 bases between the germline ends. Germline loops: CDR1 LNHDA, CDR2 SQIVND (reference sequence). The CDR3 DNA follows: TGTGCCAGTAGTATTAGGCAGGGGACAGATACGCAGTATTTT. It codes for CASSIRQGTDTQYF. Filled out from reference TRBV19 and TRBJ2-3, the complete variable domain reads DGGITQSPKYLFRKEGQNVTLSCEQNLNHDAMYWYRQDPGQGLRLIYYSQIVNDFQKGDIAEGYSVSREKKESFPLTVTSAQKNPTAFYLCASSIRQGTDTQYFGPGTRLTVL.

This chain joins TRBV19 and TRBJ2-2, with a tentative D call TRBD2 (6 bases). Germline V gene sequence: CDR1 LNHDA, CDR2 SQIVND (reference sequence). V was cut by 3 bases and J by 6 bases, with 11 bases left in between. CDR3 length: 14 residues. The CDR3 reads CASSMSGDPGELFF. The CDR3 nucleotides are TGTGCCAGTAGTATGTCGGGGGACCCCGGGGAGCTGTTTTTT.

This clone was detected a few times. The gene calls are TRBV24-1 and TRBJ2-2; D call uncertain. The CDR3 runs 15 residues. The V and J ends lost 4 bases and 4 bases respectively, with 12 bases between them. CDR1 and CDR2 from the germline V gene are KGHDR and SFDVKD. The CDR3 DNA sequence: TGTGCCACCAGTGACCCCTCCCCGGGCACCGGGGAGCTGTTTTTT. Protein sequence: CATSDPSPGTGELFF.